This entry lists 20 T cell receptor beta chains sequenced from one sample in a study of cytomegalovirus exposure and HLA in healthy donors. TCRdb's table, derived via immunoSEQ multiplex PCR, lists solely in-frame clones and lacks some. The sample includes under 85,000 clones, roughly 95% seen only once; the top ten take more than 3%. Specimen: PBMCs. Source of these receptors: a woman under 30 in good health and CMV-seropositive.

The chain combines TRBV28 with TRBJ1-2, with TRBD1 matching over 9 bases. This CDR3 is 16 amino acids long. From germline, CDR1 is MDHEN and CDR2 SYDVKM. V gave up 1 base and J gave up 4 bases; unmatched junction bases: 7. The CDR3 region is CASSLSPQGASYGYTF. Here the CDR3 DNA reads TGTGCCAGCAGTTTATCCCCACAGGGGGCTAGCTATGGCTACACCTTC.

This chain uses TRBV5-1 with TRBJ2-7; 9 bases agree with TRBD2. V shed 4 bases, J shed 5 bases, and the junction held 13 bases outside the gene matches. Germline CDR1 is SGHRS and CDR2 is YFSETQ. CDR3 size: 16 residues. CDR3 residues: CASSRRASGTVNEQYF. The CDR3 region has the DNA TGCGCCAGCAGCCGGAGGGCTAGCGGGACCGTTAACGAGCAGTACTTC.

The rearrangement uses TRBV7-8 and TRBJ1-2; 11 nucleotides align to TRBD1. After removal of 4 bases from V and 5 bases from J, the junction contained 9 bases not matched to a gene. The germline CDR1 and CDR2 sequences are SGHVS and FQNEAQ. The CDR3 totals 16 residues. The CDR3 region has the DNA TGTGCCAGCAGCTCCACTCCGGGACAGGGGGTGTATGGCTACACCTTC. Its protein product is CASSSTPGQGVYGYTF.

The chain combines TRBV9 with TRBJ2-1, with a weak D call TRBD2 (7 bases). The V end lost 0 bases, the J end lost 0 bases, and 19 bases lay between the germline ends. The germline V gene encodes CDR1 SGDLS and CDR2 YYNGEE. This CDR3 spans 19 amino acids. This chain's CDR3 is CASSVEGGVAVSSYNEQFF. The CDR3, as DNA: TGTGCCAGCAGCGTAGAGGGGGGGGTAGCCGTGAGCTCCTACAATGAGCAGTTCTTC.

The rearrangement uses TRBV30 and TRBJ1-2; 8 nucleotides match TRBD1. From germline, CDR1 is GTSNPN and CDR2 SVGIG (reference sequence). The CDR3 consists of 15 residues. The trim removed 4 bases at V and 6 bases at J, leaving 13 bases unmatched. The CDR3 region is CAWKRHRTGWDGYTF. CDR3 nucleotides: TGTGCCTGGAAGCGGCATAGGACAGGGTGGGATGGCTACACCTTC.

This chain uses TRBV7-9 with TRBJ1-2; the D gene is possibly TRBD1 (6 bases). Per the germline V gene, CDR1 is SEHNR and CDR2 is FQNEAQ (reference sequence). The CDR3 is 16 amino acids. V gave up 2 bases and J gave up 1 base, with 14 bases separating them. The CDR3 sequence: CASSLYIQGINYGYTF. DNA for the CDR3: TGTGCCAGCAGCTTATATATCCAGGGGATTAACTATGGCTACACCTTC. The variable domain in full, completed from reference TRBV7-9 and TRBJ1-2, reads DTGVSQNPRHKITKRGQNVTFRCDPISEHNRLYWYRQTLGQGPEFLTYFQNEAQLEKSRLLSDRFSAERPKGSFSTLEIQRTEQGDSAMYLCASSLYIQGINYGYTFGSGTRLTVV.

The chain links TRBV2 to TRBJ1-4; D remains unclear. Trimming took off 6 bases at V and 0 bases at J, with 14 bases between the two ends. Per germline, CDR1 SNHLY and CDR2 FYNNEI. There are 16 residues in the CDR3. CDR3 loop: CASRKYRSSTNEKLFF. CDR3 nucleotide sequence: TGTGCCAGCAGGAAATATAGATCGTCAACTAATGAAAAACTGTTTTTT.

As concerns this clone: The same CDR3 also results from other DNA sequences found in this sample. The V gene is TRBV15, the J gene TRBJ2-7; TRBD1 matches 7 bases. The CDR3 consists of 14 residues. The J segment lost 2 bases and the V segment lost 3 bases, leaving 4 bases of the junction unmatched. CDR1 is LNHNV, CDR2 YYDKDF, per germline (reference sequence). CDR3 nucleotides: TGTGCCACCAGCAGGGAGACAGGGACCTACGAGCAGTACTTC. Amino acid sequence: CATSRETGTYEQYF.

This chain links TRBV4-2 with TRBJ2-3; the match to TRBD2 covers 11 bases. Germline V gene lookup returns CDR1 LGHNA and CDR2 YNFKEQ. CDR3 length equals 14 residues. V shed 6 bases, J shed 3 bases, and the junction held 2 bases outside the gene matches. CDR3 bases: TGTGCCAGCAGAGCTAGCGGGGGGACAGATACGCAGTATTTT. Translation: CASRASGGTDTQYF.

The rearrangement joins TRBV7-2 to TRBJ1-3; the D gene is possibly TRBD1 (6 bases). The germline CDR1 and CDR2 sequences are SGHTA and FQGNSA. V was cut by 3 bases and J by 0 bases, with 9 bases left in between. The CDR3 covers 15 residues. The CDR3 loop is CASSFRTVSGNTIYF. The CDR3, as DNA: TGTGCCAGCAGCTTCCGGACAGTCTCTGGAAACACCATATATTTT.

The J gene is TRBJ1-2, the V gene TRBV19; D unclear. Germline V gene data show CDR1 as LNHDA and CDR2 as SQIVND (reference sequence). This CDR3 region has 12 residues. Trimming removed 2 bases at V and 5 bases at J, with 6 bases between. The CDR3 bases are TGTGCCAGTAGTATAAGGAGTTATGGCTACACCTTC. Protein product: CASSIRSYGYTF. The complete variable domain, with remaining parts taken from reference TRBV19 and TRBJ1-2, reads DGGITQSPKYLFRKEGQNVTLSCEQNLNHDAMYWYRQDPGQGLRLIYYSQIVNDFQKGDIAEGYSVSREKKESFPLTVTSAQKNPTAFYLCASSIRSYGYTFGSGTRLTVV.

V is TRBV5-4 and J is TRBJ2-1, with a possible D match to TRBD1 (6 bases). The CDR3 loop spans 15 amino acids. The V gene lost 1 base and the J gene lost 4 bases, with 12 bases spanning the gap. Looked up from germline, CDR1 is SGHNT and CDR2 is YYREEE (reference sequence). The CDR3 region is CASSLSPTGYNEQFF. In DNA, the CDR3 is TGTGCCAGCAGCTTGTCCCCCACAGGGTACAATGAGCAGTTCTTC.

J is TRBJ2-6 and V is TRBV27; TRBD1 matches at 7 bases. The CDR3 length is 16 residues. Germline values: CDR1 MNHEY, CDR2 SMNVEV (reference sequence). Germline trimming cut 6 bases from V and 0 bases from J; bases unmatched to any gene: 5. In DNA, the CDR3 is TGTGCCAGCAGCCGGGACAGTGTCTCTGGGGCCAACGTCCTGACTTTC. Translating it yields CASSRDSVSGANVLTF.

The chain combines TRBV27 with TRBJ2-5; 8 bases agree with TRBD2. Germline CDR1 and CDR2: MNHEY and SMNVEV (reference sequence). J was trimmed by 5 bases and V by 3 bases; bases with no gene match: 11. The CDR3 length is 16 residues. The CDR3 loop reads CASSFMRREALETQYF. The CDR3, as DNA: TGTGCCAGCAGTTTTATGAGGCGGGAGGCGTTGGAGACCCAGTACTTC.

The chain couples TRBV7-3 to TRBJ1-2, with D possibly matching TRBD1 (5 bases). The CDR3 spans 15 residues. Between the trimmed V and J ends, which lost 5 bases and 3 bases, there was a span of 16 bases. The germline V gene has CDR1 SGHTA and CDR2 FQGTGA. The CDR3: CASSLQAGLDYGYTF. In nucleotides, the CDR3 is TGTGCCAGCAGCCTCCAGGCGGGGCTCGACTATGGCTACACCTTC.

The CDR3 is CASSDSRNYNEQFF. The CDR3 region has the DNA TGTGCCAGTTCTGATAGCCGGAACTACAATGAGCAGTTCTTC. The chain joins TRBV6-1 to TRBJ2-1; D remains ambiguous. Deletions cut 9 bases from V and 3 bases from J, with 15 bases between. This CDR3 contains 14 residues. Germline V gene sequence: CDR1 MNHNS, CDR2 SASEGT.

J is TRBJ2-5 and V is TRBV9; 8 bases line up with TRBD1. The ends lost 0 bases at V and 2 bases at J; junction bases unmatched: 0. Germline CDR1 and CDR2: SGDLS and YYNGEE. This CDR3 is 14 amino acids long. The chain's CDR3 is CASSVGTGQETQYF. CDR3 DNA sequence: TGTGCCAGCAGCGTAGGGACAGGGCAAGAGACCCAGTACTTC.

J is TRBJ1-1 and V is TRBV19; D remains ambiguous. The V gene's germline CDR1 is LNHDA and CDR2 SQIVND (reference sequence). The CDR3 consists of 13 residues. Trimming cost V 3 bases and J 1 base, with 6 bases left between them. CDR3 sequence (DNA): TGTGCCAGTAGTATCTCCCGGAACACTGAAGCTTTCTTT. Its translation is CASSISRNTEAFF.

This chain joins TRBV6-1 and TRBJ1-3; tentatively, D is TRBD1 (6 bases). Deletions cut 4 bases from V and 1 base from J, with 14 bases between. This CDR3 is 16 amino acids long. The germline CDR1 and CDR2 sequences are MNHNS and SASEGT. DNA of the CDR3: TGTGCCAGCAGTGGGCGGTGGGGGCAGTCTGGAAACACCATATATTTT. Amino acids: CASSGRWGQSGNTIYF.

This chain uses TRBV7-2 with TRBJ1-1, with D unresolved. Germline values: CDR1 SGHTA, CDR2 FQGNSA. The CDR3 is 14 amino acids. Trimming removed 4 bases from V and 1 base from J, with 10 bases in between. The CDR3, as DNA: TGTGCCAGCAGCTCATTCCGGGAGAACACTGAAGCTTTCTTT. As protein: CASSSFRENTEAFF.